A selection of T cell receptor beta chains follows, all from one sample in a study of identical twins. MiXCR was run by TCRdb on the 5' RACE reads, yielding one entry per CDR3 protein. The sample carries 1.5 million to 2 million distinct CDR3 sequences, about 30% recorded once. The specimen sequenced was cord blood. The origin of the receptors is a newborn girl in good health. Both conserved end residues are part of each CDR3.

V	J	CDR3
TRBV5-1	TRBJ1-6	CASSPQGLADSPLHF
TRBV6-5	TRBJ2-7	CASSFGTSGSEQYF
TRBV6-6	TRBJ1-1	CASSYTGWATEAFF
TRBV7-2	TRBJ2-7	CASSLGWVSYEQYF
TRBV7-9	TRBJ2-1	CASSLRAGVNNEQFF
TRBV12-3/TRBV12-4	TRBJ2-2	CASRSPVQGSTGELFF
TRBV4-1	TRBJ2-5	CASSPWTGLKQYF
TRBV7-9	TRBJ2-3	CASDRGYTDTQYF
TRBV15	TRBJ2-3	CATSRVKTSGMLLDTQYF
TRBV11-2	TRBJ1-2	CASSLRQGRNYGYTF
TRBV6-5	TRBJ2-4	CASSYPYPLAKNIQYF
TRBV21-1	TRBJ1-2	CASSPISKGDYGYTF
TRBV12-3/TRBV12-4	TRBJ2-2	CASSSGDSGELFF
TRBV20-1	TRBJ2-3	CSVRGSYKAVDTQYF
TRBV5-1	TRBJ1-1	CASSLEWQIDTEAFF
TRBV10-3	.	CAIRDSHEQYF
TRBV10-3	TRBJ2-2	CAISETGANTGELFF
TRBV29-1	TRBJ1-2	CSVVAREYGYTF
TRBV3-1	TRBJ2-7	CASSPTGYNEQYF
TRBV7-9	TRBJ2-1	CASGRRVISYNEQFF
TRBV29-1	TRBJ2-7	CSVGTGARPPYEQYF
TRBV15	TRBJ2-1	CATSSRSYNEQFF
TRBV20-1	TRBJ2-5	CSARAGVVGETQYF
TRBV10-3	TRBJ1-1	CAINGRLNTEAFF
TRBV20-1	TRBJ2-3	CSALGVGGSYF
TRBV6-6	TRBJ2-7	CASSVLAYEQYF
TRBV20-1	TRBJ2-7	CSARPGQGANSEYF
TRBV6-5	TRBJ2-5	CASSYSGQETQYF
TRBV20-1	TRBJ1-2	CSAIPPIYGYTF
TRBV12-3/TRBV12-4	TRBJ2-5	CASSSGPREEQYF
TRBV28	TRBJ2-3	CASSLFSGKWTDTQYF
TRBV6-5	TRBJ2-1	CASSYSPSGLYNEQFF
TRBV2	TRBJ2-3	CASSYRVRLTDTQYF
TRBV20-1	.	CSARDQGGSEQYF
TRBV7-2	TRBJ2-3	CASSSGHRETTDTQYF
TRBV20-1	TRBJ2-5	CSARDGREWETQYF
TRBV3-1	TRBJ2-3	CASSQDVGRGTDTQYF
TRBV5-1	TRBJ1-1	CASSLEGQGAFF
TRBV10-3	TRBJ1-1	CATGGLGAEAFF
TRBV11-1	TRBJ1-1	CASRHSQAMNTEAFF
TRBV25-1	TRBJ2-5	CASSDGTGGLYQETQYF
TRBV15	TRBJ2-3	CATWGGGARVGTQYF
TRBV25-1	TRBJ1-1	CASSEWGTGERNTEAFF
TRBV5-1	TRBJ2-7	CASSLTSFSSYEQYF
TRBV20-1	TRBJ2-1	CSARGSQETQFF
TRBV6-1	TRBJ1-5	CASSEARAGYQPQHF
TRBV5-6	TRBJ1-2	CASSWGPRVNYGYTF
TRBV20-1	TRBJ2-4	CSASVTATQYF
TRBV6-5	TRBJ2-5	CASSRGLVGTQYF
TRBV20-1	TRBJ2-3	CSASSGSTDTQYF
TRBV10-3	TRBJ2-1	CAISSSASYNEQFF
TRBV7-2	TRBJ2-1	CASSLVPSEQFF
TRBV7-9	TRBJ2-1	CASRESGNDNGQFF
TRBV6-1	TRBJ1-5	CASSEAGFEPQHF
TRBV20-1	TRBJ1-4	CSATRQVANEKLFF
TRBV19	TRBJ2-1	CASSITPATYNEQFF
TRBV11-2	TRBJ2-3	CASSAATRSDTQYF
TRBV7-7	TRBJ2-5	CASSKKPSMGARETQYF
TRBV12-3/TRBV12-4	TRBJ2-7	CASSLSPQTYEQSF
TRBV20-1	TRBJ2-7	CSAPAPSYEQYF